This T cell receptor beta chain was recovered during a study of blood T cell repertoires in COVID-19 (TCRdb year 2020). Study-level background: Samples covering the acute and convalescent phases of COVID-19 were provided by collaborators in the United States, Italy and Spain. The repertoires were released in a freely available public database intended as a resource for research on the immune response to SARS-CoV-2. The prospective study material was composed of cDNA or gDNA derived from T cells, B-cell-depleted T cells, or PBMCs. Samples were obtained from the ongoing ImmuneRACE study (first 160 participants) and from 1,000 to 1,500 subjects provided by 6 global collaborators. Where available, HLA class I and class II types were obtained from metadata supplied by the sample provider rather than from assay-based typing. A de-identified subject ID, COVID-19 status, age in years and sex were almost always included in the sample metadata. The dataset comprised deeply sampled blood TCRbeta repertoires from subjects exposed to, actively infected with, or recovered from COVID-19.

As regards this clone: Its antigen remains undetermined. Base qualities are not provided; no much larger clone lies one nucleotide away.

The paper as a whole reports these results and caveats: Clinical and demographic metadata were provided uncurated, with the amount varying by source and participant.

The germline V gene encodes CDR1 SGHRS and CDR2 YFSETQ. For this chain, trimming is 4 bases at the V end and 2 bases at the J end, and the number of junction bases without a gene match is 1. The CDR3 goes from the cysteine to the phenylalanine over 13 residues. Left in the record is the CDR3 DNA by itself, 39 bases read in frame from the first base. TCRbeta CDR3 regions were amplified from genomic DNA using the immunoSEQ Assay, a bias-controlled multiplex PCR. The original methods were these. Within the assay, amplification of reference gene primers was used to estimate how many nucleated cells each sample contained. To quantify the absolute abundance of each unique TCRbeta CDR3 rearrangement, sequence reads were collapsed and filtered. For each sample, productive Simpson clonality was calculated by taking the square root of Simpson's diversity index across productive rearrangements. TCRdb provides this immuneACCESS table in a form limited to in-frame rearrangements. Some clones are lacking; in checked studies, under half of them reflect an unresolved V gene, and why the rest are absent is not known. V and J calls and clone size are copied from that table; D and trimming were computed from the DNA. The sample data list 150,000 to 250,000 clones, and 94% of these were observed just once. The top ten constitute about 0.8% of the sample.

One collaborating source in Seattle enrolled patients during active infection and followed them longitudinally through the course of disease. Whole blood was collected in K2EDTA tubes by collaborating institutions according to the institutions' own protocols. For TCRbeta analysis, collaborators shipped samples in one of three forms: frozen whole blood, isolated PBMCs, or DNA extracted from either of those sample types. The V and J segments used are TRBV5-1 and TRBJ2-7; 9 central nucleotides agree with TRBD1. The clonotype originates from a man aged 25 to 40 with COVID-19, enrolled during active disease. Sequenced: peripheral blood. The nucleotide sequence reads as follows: TGCGCCAGCAGCCGGGACAGGGCCTACGAGCAGTACTTC. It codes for CASSRDRAYEQYF.